This TCR beta chain is from a study of T cells in Graves' hyperthyroidism and ophthalmopathy. Amplified regions were TCR beta CDR3 sequences from RNA transcripts. The HTBI primer set was used in a first-round RT-PCR of the TCR CDR3. One entry per CDR3 protein results from TCRdb running MiXCR on the multiplex PCR reads. This sample has some 700,000 distinct CDR3 sequences; 17% occur once, and the top ten carry 15% to 17%. Between the trimmed V and J ends, which lost 1 base and 2 bases, there was a span of 9 bases. The length of the CDR3 is 14 residues. Germline CDR1 SNHLY, CDR2 FYNNEI. Exclusion of a patient resulted from uncontrolled infection, other autoimmune disease, pregnancy or lactation. Source material for PBMCs was 10 ml fresh peripheral blood.

The origin of this receptor is a man over 45 with Graves' hyperthyroidism. V gene TRBV2 combines with J gene TRBJ2-7; D gene unclear. The sequenced sample was blood. CDR3 nucleotides: TGTGCCAGCAGTGAAGGTTTGGCCCCCTACGAGCAGTACTTC. Its protein is CASSEGLAPYEQYF.